The sequence of this T cell receptor beta chain was determined in a study of CD8 T cells in Susac syndrome. The authors sequenced TCR beta from blood CD8+ and CD4+ T cells. The CD8+ and CD4+ T cells were isolated magnetically using a negative isolation approach, whereas the TEMRA cells were enriched by FACS. Random hexamers served to reverse transcribe roughly 0.5 to 1 ug RNA. The TCR beta CDR3 was amplified by immunoSEQ multiplex PCR across 54 Vbeta, 13 Jbeta. MiXCR, applied by TCRdb to the immunoSEQ multiplex PCR reads, yields one record per CDR3 protein. The sample consists of 150,000 to 200,000 distinct CDR3 sequences, approximately 94% of them appearing once. Sequenced material: CD4+ T cells from PBMCs. The origin of this receptor is a human donor in good health.

CDR3: CASSQRTGGLWYGYTF. CDR3 nucleotides: TGTGCCAGCAGCCAAAGAACAGGGGGCCTATGGTATGGCTACACCTTC. The rearrangement uses TRBV3-1 and TRBJ1-2, with TRBD1 identical over 9 bases. Germline V CDR1 and CDR2: LGHDT, YNNKEL (reference sequence). This CDR3 has 16 amino acids. The trim removed 2 bases at V and 5 bases at J, leaving 9 bases unmatched.